The sequence of this T cell receptor (beta chain) was determined in a study of cytomegalovirus exposure and HLA in healthy donors. Germline-derived CDR1 and CDR2 are SGHTA and FQGTGA. Trimming cost V 5 bases and J 2 bases; bases outside gene matches: 2. CDR3 length: 13 amino acids. The study, taken as a whole, reports: TCR beta V segments were, for the most part, productive about 87% or about 30% of the time in an earlier analysis. CMV serostatus stood as the only immune exposure information on hand. The classifier reportedly diagnosed cytomegalovirus status with high specificity and sensitivity.

The PCR had 60 Vbeta and 13 Jbeta primers. Only in-frame clones appear in the TCRdb table, and some are missing; sequencing was by immunoSEQ multiplex PCR. The repertoire holds nearly 300,000 clones, with more than 80% as singletons. With respect to this clone: Its antigen is as yet unknown.

The sample consisted of PBMCs. This chain uses TRBV7-3 with TRBJ2-5, with 7 bases identical to TRBD2. This clonotype was sampled from a man in his forties in good health and CMV-seropositive. CDR3 sequence reads: CASSRTSQETQYF. CDR3 nucleotides: TGTGCCAGCAGCAGGACTAGTCAAGAGACCCAGTACTTC. Full variable domain (missing parts from reference TRBV7-3 and TRBJ2-5): GAGVSQTPSNKVTEKGKYVELRCDPISGHTALYWYRQSLGQGPEFLIYFQGTGAADDSGLPNDRFFAVRPEGSVSTLKIQRTERGDSAVYLCASSRTSQETQYFGPGTRLLVL.